The clone carrying this T cell receptor beta chain has only one observation. Antigen unknown. This CDR3 comprises 15 residues. With 1 base removed from V and 7 bases from J, the gap between germline ends came to 17 bases. Germline V gene data show CDR1 as SGHNT and CDR2 as YYREEE (reference sequence). These data belong to a study of memory CD4+ T cells and cytomegalovirus serostatus. Study details: Healthy Belgian adult donors included nine or ten CMV-positive and some 25 CMV-negative people. Study-wide results and caveats: Suggested: most of the CMV-linked TCR signature lies in CD4+ memory cells. Each of approximately 63 CMV-associated TCRbeta sequences occurred in one to five individuals.

Repertoires were generated with immunoSEQ multiplex PCR, while TCRdb's copy carries only in-frame clones and drops some. The sample has about 54,000 clones, around three quarters seen once; the top ten hold 1.6%. Single viable CD3+CD4+CD8-CD45RO+ cells were sorted as the memory CD4+ T cells. The sequenced sample consisted of memory CD4+ T cells from blood. The chain uses TRBV5-4 and TRBJ1-2; a possible D gene is TRBD1 (6 bases). This clonotype was obtained from an adult in good health and CMV-seronegative. This CDR3 reads CASSLISGQGTGYTF. In DNA, the CDR3 is TGTGCCAGCAGCTTGATATCTGGTCAGGGGACTGGCTACACCTTC.